These 26 T cell receptor beta chains were sequenced from one sample in a study of human T cells and chemical hapten exposure. The time point is: patch test 1, 2 weeks after DPC sensitization. As to treatment: therapeutic diphenylcyclopropenone sensitization with weekly scalp DPC. TCRdb reprocessed the RACE reads with MiXCR, giving one entry per CDR3 protein. The sample includes some 120,000 distinct CDR3 sequences, roughly 12% of them seen just once. The starting material was whole blood, obtained in connection with sensitization to the hapten diphenylcyclopropenone (DPC). The source is a woman aged 45 to 65 with alopecia areata. Some clones in this sample may be carry-over from other donors' samples.

The sample holds a few counts of this clonotype. The chain couples TRBV20-1 to TRBJ2-1, with a tentative D call TRBD2 (5 bases). Per germline, CDR1 DFQATT and CDR2 SNEGSKA (reference sequence). This CDR3 has 16 residues. With 0 bases removed from V and 5 bases from J, the gap between germline ends came to 17 bases. The CDR3 bases are TGCAGTGCTAGAGATGCTCGAGGCGGGCCAAACAATGAGCAGTTCTTC. This gives the protein CSARDARGGPNNEQFF.

This clonotype was counted a few times. The chain has TRBV7-2 and TRBJ1-4; TRBD1 is a possible D gene (5 bases). The V gene lost 2 bases and the J gene lost 0 bases, with 10 bases spanning the gap. CDR1 is SGHTA, CDR2 FQGNSA, per germline. CDR3 length equals 16 residues. CDR3 loop: CASSLRGVATNEKLFF. The CDR3 DNA reads as TGTGCCAGCAGCTTACGGGGGGTGGCAACTAATGAAAAACTGTTTTTT.

This clonotype was counted only a few times. V and J are TRBV10-1 and TRBJ2-2; no clear D gene. Trimming cost V 3 bases and J 7 bases, with 12 bases left between them. The V gene's germline CDR1 is WNHNN and CDR2 SYGVQD (reference sequence). The CDR3 is 14 amino acids. The CDR3 DNA is TGCGCCAGCAGTGAAACTACCGCTGGCGGGGAGCTGTTTTTT. It codes for CASSETTAGGELFF.

This clonotype occurred many times. The chain recombines TRBV7-9 with TRBJ1-5, with a tentative D call TRBD1 (6 bases). CDR1 is SEHNR and CDR2 is FQNEAQ in the germline V gene (reference sequence). V was pared by 1 base and J by 6 bases, with 13 bases between. The CDR3 is 15 amino acids. CDR3 coding DNA: TGTGCCAGCAGCTTAGTGGGGGGCGAAGGTCAGCCCCAGCATTTT. Translation: CASSLVGGEGQPQHF.

This clonotype was observed at least ten times. The gene calls are TRBV6-2 or TRBV6-3 and TRBJ1-2; D is undetermined. Germline loops: CDR1 MNHEY, CDR2 SVGEGT. The CDR3 contains 13 residues. Trimming left V 5 bases short and J 4 bases short, with 11 bases between. The CDR3 region is CASSRDGPYGYTF. CDR3 sequence (DNA): TGTGCCAGCAGTCGTGACGGGCCCTATGGCTACACCTTC.

This clonotype has a count of ten or more. The V and J genes are TRBV28 and TRBJ1-2, with 10 bases that match TRBD1. V was pared by 6 bases and J by 0 bases, with 1 base of the junction left unmatched. The germline gives CDR1 MDHEN, CDR2 SYDVKM. The length of the CDR3 is 14 residues. The CDR3 DNA is TGTGCCAGCAGGACAGGGGGCCCTAACTATGGCTACACCTTC. Encoded protein: CASRTGGPNYGYTF.

Details on this clonotype: One end of the junction does not line up with germline, which may come from a read error. This chain uses TRBV10-1 with TRBJ2-3; 7 bases agree with TRBD1. From germline, CDR1 is WNHNN and CDR2 SYGVQD (reference sequence). The CDR3 is made up of 15 amino acids. The CDR3 here is CTSQGQAMGADTQYF. CDR3 nucleotide sequence: TGCACCAGCCAAGGACAGGCAATGGGCGCAGATACGCAGTATTTT.

This clonotype was counted a single time. The chain recombines TRBV20-1 with TRBJ1-5; no clear D gene. The V gene's germline CDR1 is DFQATT and CDR2 SNEGSKA (reference sequence). This CDR3 region has 12 residues. V was cut by 4 bases and J by 4 bases, with 8 bases left in between. The CDR3 DNA reads TGCAGTGCTATAAGACCTAATCAGCCCCAGCATTTT. As protein: CSAIRPNQPQHF.

The chain joins TRBV6-2 or TRBV6-3 to TRBJ2-7; 8 nucleotides line up with TRBD1. CDR1 MNHEY and CDR2 SVGEGT come from the germline V gene. With V trimmed by 4 bases and J by 6 bases, 5 bases remained unmatched. The CDR3 covers 13 residues. The CDR3 is CASSFGQGPEQYF. The CDR3, as DNA: TGTGCCAGCAGTTTTGGACAGGGTCCCGAGCAGTACTTC.

The rearrangement links TRBV29-1 to TRBJ2-5; 7 bases match TRBD1. CDR3 length: 16 amino acids. Germline CDR1 and CDR2: SQVTM and ANQGSEA. V lost 0 bases, J lost 1 base, and 8 bases stayed unmatched. The CDR3: CSVEERPGGTQETQYF. The CDR3 DNA reads as TGCAGCGTTGAAGAGAGGCCAGGGGGTACCCAAGAGACCCAGTACTTC.

The gene calls are TRBV28 and TRBJ2-5, with 7 bases lining up with TRBD2. The CDR3 is 13 residues long. After removal of 5 bases from V and 6 bases from J, the junction contained 6 bases not matched to a gene. In germline, CDR1 is MDHEN, CDR2 SYDVKM. The CDR3 reads CASSPLAGQTQYF. As DNA, the CDR3 is TGTGCCAGCAGTCCATTAGCGGGCCAGACCCAGTACTTC.

The sample holds many counts of this clonotype. The chain is built from TRBV28 and TRBJ1-1, with TRBD1 as a possible D gene (5 bases). CDR1 is MDHEN, CDR2 SYDVKM, per germline. V was trimmed by 2 bases and J by 3 bases, leaving 10 bases between them. The CDR3 covers 14 residues. CDR3 amino acids: CASSLVRVDTEAFF. DNA of the CDR3: TGTGCCAGCAGTTTAGTCAGGGTGGACACTGAAGCTTTCTTT.

This chain uses TRBV28 with TRBJ2-7, with 11 bases identical to TRBD1. CDR3 size: 16 residues. Germline CDR1 is MDHEN and CDR2 is SYDVKM. The V and J ends lost 5 bases and 6 bases, in that order; junction bases with no gene match: 12. CDR3 sequence reads: CASSGDPGQGVREQYF. The CDR3 DNA sequence: TGTGCCAGCAGTGGGGATCCGGGACAGGGGGTACGCGAGCAGTACTTC.

CDR3 loop: CASSWENNSPLHF. In nucleotides, the CDR3 is TGTGCCAGCAGTTGGGAAAATAATTCACCCCTCCACTTT. V usage is TRBV28 and J usage is TRBJ1-6; no clear D gene. V was cut by 4 bases and J by 5 bases, with 6 bases left in between. CDR3 length: 13 residues. Germline loops: CDR1 MDHEN, CDR2 SYDVKM.

This clonotype was recorded many times. The chain employs TRBV7-6 and TRBJ2-7, with D tentatively TRBD1 or TRBD2 (5 bases each). Looked up from germline, CDR1 is SGHVS and CDR2 is FNYEAQ. Trimming left V 3 bases short and J 1 base short, with 16 bases between. The CDR3 runs to 16 residues. The CDR3 here is CASSFAAGTASYEQYF. CDR3 coding DNA: TGTGCCAGCAGCTTTGCAGCCGGGACGGCATCCTACGAGCAGTACTTC.

This clonotype appeared a few times. V and J are TRBV3-1 and TRBJ2-1; TRBD1 or TRBD2 may be the D gene (5 bases each). Germline V gene sequence: CDR1 LGHDT, CDR2 YNNKEL (reference sequence). V was pared by 8 bases and J by 9 bases, with 14 bases between. The CDR3 spans 12 residues. Here the CDR3 DNA reads TGTGCCAGCGGGGACGCAGGAATTGAGCAGTTCTTC. This encodes CASGDAGIEQFF.

This clonotype was seen many times. V gene TRBV7-6 combines with J gene TRBJ2-1, with a possible D match to TRBD1 (6 bases). The CDR3 has 15 amino acids. CDR1 and CDR2 (germline): SGHVS, FNYEAQ. Trimming stripped 1 base from V and 13 bases from J, with 20 bases between. The CDR3: CASSLGDMQGSPQFF. The DNA for the CDR3 is TGTGCCAGCAGCTTAGGGGACATGCAGGGAAGCCCTCAGTTCTTC.

This clonotype came up many times. The DNA of the CDR3 is TGTGCCAGCAGTTTGGGACAAGGGGCTACAGGACAAAATGAGCAGTTCTTC. This gives the protein CASSLGQGATGQNEQFF. The rearrangement links TRBV12-3 or TRBV12-4 to TRBJ2-1; D possibly corresponds to TRBD1 (6 bases). V was shortened by 3 bases and J by 7 bases, with 22 bases between the two germline ends. CDR3 length: 17 amino acids.

This clonotype was detected ten times or more. The chain couples TRBV3-1 to TRBJ1-2; D might be TRBD1 (5 bases). CDR1 is LGHDT, CDR2 YNNKEL, per germline (reference sequence). The CDR3 has 15 residues. The ends were cut back, 2 bases at V and 4 bases at J, with 14 bases in the middle. CDR3 coding DNA: TGTGCCAGCAGCCAACGGGACCTTCGACTCTATGGCTACACCTTC. Translated, it gives CASSQRDLRLYGYTF.

The chain uses TRBV29-1 and TRBJ1-5; no reliable D call. V shed 4 bases and J shed 7 bases, with 11 bases lying between them. Germline V gives CDR1 SQVTM, CDR2 ANQGSEA. The CDR3 runs 12 residues. This CDR3 reads CSVANPGQPQHF. CDR3 in DNA: TGCAGCGTTGCCAACCCCGGACAGCCCCAGCATTTT.

The chain is built from TRBV6-6 and TRBJ2-3; D is uncertain. The CDR3 extends over 13 amino acids. Per the germline V gene, CDR1 is MNHNY and CDR2 is SVGAGI (reference sequence). Trimming removed 2 bases at V and 3 bases at J, with 6 bases between. The CDR3 spells CASSYTTTDTQYF. CDR3 DNA: TGTGCCAGCAGTTACACCACTACAGATACGCAGTATTTT.

This clonotype has a handful of counts. J is TRBJ2-5 and V is TRBV27; D may be TRBD2 (7 bases). The CDR3 loop spans 13 amino acids. Trimming removed 6 bases from V and 5 bases from J, with 13 bases in between. Germline loops: CDR1 MNHEY, CDR2 SMNVEV (reference sequence). The CDR3 loop is CASRRKGGETQYF. In nucleotides, the CDR3 is TGTGCCAGCAGGCGGAAGGGGGGGGAGACCCAGTACTTC.

This clonotype has just a few counts. The rearrangement joins TRBV7-2 to TRBJ1-1; a weak D match, TRBD1 (6 bases). There are 15 residues in the CDR3. V lost 2 bases and J 1 base, leaving 11 bases between the germline ends. The germline gives CDR1 SGHTA, CDR2 FQGNSA. CDR3 region: CASSLRLGGNTEAFF. CDR3 coding DNA: TGTGCCAGCAGCTTAAGGCTAGGGGGGAACACTGAAGCTTTCTTT.

This clonotype was found a few times. The gene calls are TRBV6-5 and TRBJ1-1; possible D gene TRBD1, 5 bases. The germline V and J ends were trimmed by 2 bases and 2 bases, with 18 bases remaining between them. Germline CDR1 reads MNHEY; CDR2 reads SVGAGI. The CDR3 runs 17 residues. Here the CDR3 reads CASSYRGLPSRNTEAFF. The DNA of the CDR3 is TGTGCCAGCAGTTACCGGGGACTACCATCGAGAAACACTGAAGCTTTCTTT.

This clonotype was picked up many times. The J gene is TRBJ1-1, the V gene TRBV28; D call uncertain. The CDR3 has 12 residues. With 7 bases removed from V and 5 bases from J, the gap between germline ends came to 11 bases. Germline assignment: CDR1 MDHEN and CDR2 SYDVKM. The CDR3 nucleotides read TGTGCCAGCACCCAGGTCGGTACTGAAGCTTTCTTT. Translation: CASTQVGTEAFF.

This clonotype was seen more than once but under ten times. V usage is TRBV27 and J usage is TRBJ2-3; 14 bases line up with TRBD2. This CDR3 is 19 amino acids long. After removal of 5 bases from V and 0 bases from J, the junction contained 10 bases not matched to a gene. Germline CDR1 and CDR2: MNHEY and SMNVEV (reference sequence). Here the CDR3 reads CASSPGLAGGLLSTDTQYF. DNA for the CDR3: TGTGCCAGCAGTCCAGGACTAGCGGGGGGCCTCCTTAGCACAGATACGCAGTATTTT.